This entry features one T cell receptor beta chain sequence. The antigen is undetermined. PCR primers comprised 60 Vbeta and 13 Jbeta primers. Clones were sequenced by immunoSEQ multiplex PCR, and TCRdb holds only the in-frame ones, with some missing. Here the sample spans roughly 100,000 clones, about 81% being singletons. This CDR3 contains 16 residues. After removal of 1 base from V and 0 bases from J, the junction contained 4 bases not matched to a gene. Germline V lookup: CDR1 SGHTA, CDR2 FQGNSA. This sample stems from a study of cytomegalovirus exposure and HLA in healthy donors. Overall study: When over 300 donors were genotyped, more than 70% of them were found to fall in the Caucasian-associated ancestry cluster. Study results and limitations: Reports indicated that the classifier achieved high specificity and sensitivity in diagnosing cytomegalovirus status. Apparent HLA restriction characterized most CMV-associated TCR beta chains in a later analysis. Presence/absence analyses supposed approximately even sequencing depth among donors.

The sample consisted of PBMCs. The sequence derives from a man aged 30 to 45 in good health and CMV-seronegative. This chain connects TRBV7-2 to TRBJ2-7, with 9 bases matching TRBD1. The CDR3 DNA sequence: TGTGCCAGCAGCTTAGTGACAGGGGGTGTCTCCTACGAGCAGTACTTC. This translates into CASSLVTGGVSYEQYF.